The 28 T cell receptor beta chains below were found in one sample sequenced in a study of early T cells in non-severe SARS-CoV-2 infection. One entry per CDR3 protein, called by TCRdb with MiXCR from the 5' RACE reads. The sample has more than 90,000 distinct CDR3 sequences, 13% seen once. The sample comprised whole blood. The origin of the receptors is an adult who was a healthcare worker with PCR-confirmed SARS-CoV-2 infection or an uninfected control (not recorded which).

Details on this clonotype: This may be a read error: a much more frequent sequence differs by one nucleotide. The chain combines TRBV5-1 with TRBJ1-1; D is perhaps TRBD1 (5 bases). Germline V lookup: CDR1 SGHRS, CDR2 YFSETQ. The CDR3 sequence is 14 residues long. The CDR3 loop reads CTSSPRGSDTEAFF. In DNA form, the CDR3 reads TGCACCAGCAGTCCGAGGGGTAGCGACACTGAAGCTTTCTTT.

This clonotype was picked up many times. The chain has TRBV6-2 or TRBV6-3 and TRBJ1-2; TRBD1 matches at 7 bases. After removal of 5 bases from V and 6 bases from J, the junction contained 3 bases not matched to a gene. The CDR3 loop spans 12 amino acids. Germline V gives CDR1 MNHEY, CDR2 SVGEGT. The CDR3, as DNA: TGTGCCAGCAGTCAAACAGGGGATGGCTACACCTTC. Protein sequence: CASSQTGDGYTF.

This clonotype was recorded at least ten times. CDR3 sequence: CASSSRSGVYETQYF. CDR3 in DNA: TGTGCCAGCAGCTCGCGGTCGGGGGTTTATGAGACCCAGTACTTC. This sequence joins TRBV11-2 and TRBJ2-5; D is possibly TRBD2 (6 bases). Per germline, CDR1 SGHAT and CDR2 FQNNGV. The CDR3 spans 15 residues. Trimming stripped 4 bases from V and 5 bases from J, with 17 bases between.

The sample holds many counts of this clonotype. The J gene is TRBJ1-5, the V gene TRBV18, with TRBD1 as a possible D gene (6 bases). Germline values: CDR1 KGHSH, CDR2 LQKENI. The V gene lost 4 bases and the J gene lost 2 bases, with 12 bases spanning the gap. The CDR3 extends over 15 amino acids. In nucleotides, the CDR3 is TGTGCCAGCTCACGTGAAGGGGGGGGCAATCAGCCCCAGCATTTT. Its protein is CASSREGGGNQPQHF.

The rearrangement links TRBV7-8 to TRBJ2-7; D might be TRBD1 (6 bases). This CDR3 is built from 13 residues. Trimming stripped 3 bases from V and 6 bases from J, with 12 bases between. CDR1 is SGHVS and CDR2 is FQNEAQ in the germline V gene. CDR3 DNA: TGTGCCAGCAGCTTCGGGACAAATATCGAGCAGTACTTC. It yields the protein CASSFGTNIEQYF. Using reference TRBV7-8 and TRBJ2-7 for the parts outside the CDR3, the full variable domain is GAGVSQSPRYKVAKRGQDVALRCDPISGHVSLFWYQQALGQGPEFLTYFQNEAQLDKSGLPSDRFFAERPEGSVSTLKIQRTQQEDSAVYLCASSFGTNIEQYFGPGTRLTVT.

This clonotype has a handful of counts. V and J are TRBV20-1 and TRBJ1-1, with no clear D. Germline V CDR1 and CDR2: DFQATT, SNEGSKA (reference sequence). Trimming took off 6 bases at V and 1 base at J, with 12 bases between the two ends. The CDR3 is 13 residues long. CDR3 bases: TGCAGTGCGAGTTACAGCCGGAACACTGAAGCTTTCTTT. Translated: CSASYSRNTEAFF.

This clonotype appeared many times. The chain carries TRBV28 and TRBJ1-5; D is undetermined. Germline assignment: CDR1 MDHEN and CDR2 SYDVKM. The V end was cut by 5 bases, the J end by 9 bases, with 23 bases between. This CDR3 region has 16 residues. This CDR3 is CASSQTPGQVVTPQHF. Here the CDR3 DNA reads TGTGCCAGCAGTCAGACTCCCGGCCAGGTTGTGACGCCCCAGCATTTT.

In this sample, this clonotype turned up many times. The chain is built from TRBV7-9 and TRBJ2-2, with a possible D match to TRBD2 (6 bases). The V end lost 2 bases, the J end lost 5 bases, and 12 bases lay between the germline ends. The length of the CDR3 is 15 residues. The germline gives CDR1 SEHNR, CDR2 FQNEAQ (reference sequence). The CDR3 loop is CASSLRDSVTGELFF. For the CDR3, the DNA is TGTGCCAGCAGCTTACGGGACTCGGTAACCGGGGAGCTGTTTTTT.

This clonotype was observed a few times. The gene calls are TRBV28 and TRBJ1-1; D remains ambiguous. The CDR3 contains 13 residues. The germline CDR1 and CDR2 sequences are MDHEN and SYDVKM. V was clipped by 5 bases and J by 3 bases, with 10 bases between them. CDR3: CASSARIHTEAFF. The CDR3 DNA reads as TGTGCCAGCAGTGCCCGGATCCACACTGAAGCTTTCTTT.

This clonotype was recorded at least ten times. The chain has TRBV28 and TRBJ2-1; D remains unclear. The V and J ends lost 5 bases and 4 bases respectively, with 12 bases between them. Germline-derived CDR1 and CDR2 are MDHEN and SYDVKM. The CDR3 length is 14 residues. CDR3 in amino acids: CASSPPGAYNEQFF. The CDR3 bases are TGTGCCAGCAGTCCCCCGGGTGCTTACAATGAGCAGTTCTTC.

At least ten counts were recorded for this clonotype. The V call is TRBV6-6, the J call TRBJ1-2; no definite D call. The V gene lost 5 bases and the J gene lost 2 bases, with 15 bases spanning the gap. Per germline, CDR1 MNHNY and CDR2 SVGAGI (reference sequence). CDR3 length: 15 residues. The CDR3 loop reads CASSSKGPPNYGYTF. The CDR3 nucleotides read TGTGCCAGCAGTAGTAAGGGCCCCCCCAACTATGGCTACACCTTC.

This CDR3 is CSAKLPGQLDTGELFF. The CDR3 DNA is TGCAGCGCTAAGCTACCAGGGCAGTTGGACACCGGGGAGCTGTTTTTT. This chain joins TRBV29-1 and TRBJ2-2; weak D call: TRBD1 (5 bases). The CDR3 sequence is 16 residues long. Germline V gene sequence: CDR1 SQVTM, CDR2 ANQGSEA. Trimming took off 7 bases at V and 3 bases at J, with 21 bases between the two ends.

This clonotype came up many times. The rearrangement joins TRBV6-5 to TRBJ1-2; D is unresolved. Trimming pared 6 bases from V and 4 bases from J, leaving 15 bases between. CDR1 and CDR2 (germline): MNHEY, SVGAGI. The CDR3 consists of 14 residues. The CDR3 sequence is CASRDPGASYGYTF. CDR3 DNA: TGTGCCAGCAGGGATCCGGGAGCCTCCTATGGCTACACCTTC.

The genes are TRBV6-2 or TRBV6-3 and TRBJ1-1, with D maybe TRBD1 (5 bases). Germline V gives CDR1 MNHEY, CDR2 SVGEGT. Between the trimmed V and J ends, which lost 2 bases and 4 bases, there was a span of 8 bases. This CDR3 region has 13 residues. The CDR3 is CASSYGGTTEAFF. The CDR3 nucleotides read TGTGCCAGCAGTTACGGGGGGACCACTGAAGCTTTCTTT.

This clonotype was seen only once. In DNA form, the CDR3 reads TGTGCCAGCACCCCCCCCGGGGTTAGGAGGACTGAAGCTTTCTTT. Translating it yields CASTPPGVRRTEAFF. The genes are TRBV28 and TRBJ1-1; D not certain. Trimming cost V 7 bases and J 5 bases, with 20 bases left between them. This CDR3 spans 15 amino acids. Germline CDR1 MDHEN, CDR2 SYDVKM.

This clonotype was counted ten times or more. The rearrangement joins TRBV2 to TRBJ2-7; D is possibly TRBD1 (5 bases). Trimming left V 6 bases short and J 0 bases short, with 9 bases between. Germline-derived CDR1 and CDR2 are SNHLY and FYNNEI. The CDR3 has 13 amino acids. The CDR3 loop is CASSTGTSYEQYF. The CDR3 coding sequence is TGTGCCAGCAGCACAGGTACCTCCTACGAGCAGTACTTC.

This clonotype was counted between two and nine times. The V gene is TRBV9, the J gene TRBJ1-1; D gene uncertain. Trimming took 0 bases from V and 5 from J, leaving 14 bases between them. Per germline, CDR1 SGDLS and CDR2 YYNGEE. This CDR3 has 15 residues. CDR3 sequence: CASSVVGSEGTEAFF. The DNA of the CDR3 is TGTGCCAGCAGCGTAGTTGGGAGTGAAGGGACTGAAGCTTTCTTT.

The chain joins TRBV20-1 to TRBJ2-1; either TRBD1 or TRBD2 may supply D (5 bases each). Trimming took 6 bases from V and 4 from J, leaving 25 bases between them. The germline gives CDR1 DFQATT, CDR2 SNEGSKA (reference sequence). CDR3 length: 17 residues. As DNA, the CDR3 is TGCAGTGCGAGAATACCTCCCCGGGGCGATCTATACAATGAGCAGTTCTTC. Translating it yields CSARIPPRGDLYNEQFF.

The CDR3 reads CASSLGTPRLSEQYF. The CDR3 nucleotides read TGCGCCAGCAGCTTGGGGACCCCGCGTTTAAGCGAGCAGTACTTC. The chain employs TRBV5-1 and TRBJ2-7; D gene uncertain. V was pared by 0 bases and J by 6 bases, with 16 bases between. Germline V gene data show CDR1 as SGHRS and CDR2 as YFSETQ. This CDR3 has 15 residues.

The rearrangement links TRBV20-1 to TRBJ1-1, with D hard to call. This CDR3 has 13 residues. Per the germline V gene, CDR1 is DFQATT and CDR2 is SNEGSKA (reference sequence). V was shortened by 7 bases and J by 4 bases, with 16 bases between the two germline ends. The CDR3 DNA sequence: TGCAGTGATAACAGACCAGGACTCACTGAAGCTTTCTTT. This codes for CSDNRPGLTEAFF.

The chain uses TRBV28 and TRBJ1-5; TRBD1 matches 7 bases. The germline CDR1 and CDR2 sequences are MDHEN and SYDVKM. V lost 6 bases and J lost 0; bases outside the gene matches: 14. The CDR3 has 18 residues. CDR3 sequence (DNA): TGTGCCAGCAGGTCACCTGGACAGGCTGGAGATAGCAATCAGCCCCAGCATTTT. Its translation is CASRSPGQAGDSNQPQHF.

The CDR3 spells CSVEEEFF. The CDR3 DNA reads TGCAGCGTTGAGGAGGAGTTCTTC. The J gene is TRBJ2-1, the V gene TRBV29-1; possible D gene TRBD2, 5 bases. V shed 3 bases and J shed 14 bases, with 5 bases lying between them. Germline V gene lookup returns CDR1 SQVTM and CDR2 ANQGSEA. The CDR3 sequence is 8 residues long.

The rearrangement uses TRBV11-2 and TRBJ2-5; D is uncertain. V was pared by 5 bases and J by 2 bases, with 24 bases between. Germline CDR1 and CDR2: SGHAT and FQNNGV. This CDR3 region has 18 residues. CDR3 sequence (DNA): TGTGCCAGCAGCAGAGACGTGGCGGTATTTTACCATCAAGAGACCCAGTACTTC. Protein product: CASSRDVAVFYHQETQYF.

At least ten counts were recorded for this clonotype. This rearrangement joins TRBV7-7 to TRBJ2-4; D not certain. The CDR3 sequence is 15 residues long. Germline-derived CDR1 and CDR2 are SSHAT and FNYEAQ (reference sequence). Trimming removed 3 bases from V and 0 bases from J, with 9 bases in between. The CDR3 spells CASSFPRVAKNIQYF. The CDR3 nucleotides are TGTGCCAGCAGCTTCCCCCGGGTAGCCAAAAACATTCAGTACTTC.

A few counts support this clonotype. The V gene is TRBV20-1, the J gene TRBJ2-1; 11 bases line up with TRBD2. The J segment lost 2 bases and the V segment lost 6 bases, leaving 9 bases of the junction unmatched. The germline gives CDR1 DFQATT, CDR2 SNEGSKA (reference sequence). The CDR3 runs to 16 residues. The CDR3 is CSAHSGGAETYNEQFF. The DNA of the CDR3 is TGCAGTGCCCATAGCGGGGGGGCTGAAACCTACAATGAGCAGTTCTTC.

This clonotype was counted at least ten times. The rearrangement uses TRBV28 and TRBJ2-7; weak D call: TRBD2 (6 bases). The CDR3 totals 17 residues. Germline CDR1 is MDHEN and CDR2 is SYDVKM. V lost 3 bases and J lost 2, with 20 bases in between. The CDR3 bases are TGTGCCAGCAGTTTGCCTGTAGCGGCTGGACGGCCCTACGAGCAGTACTTC. Translating gives CASSLPVAAGRPYEQYF.

The J gene is TRBJ2-3, the V gene TRBV7-3; TRBD1 matches at 7 bases. After removal of 3 bases from V and 0 bases from J, the junction contained 3 bases not matched to a gene. This CDR3 has 15 amino acids. The germline V gene encodes CDR1 SGHTA and CDR2 FQGTGA. The CDR3 DNA reads TGTGCCAGCAGCTTCCGGGACAGAAGCACAGATACGCAGTATTTT. This sequence encodes CASSFRDRSTDTQYF.

This clonotype appeared a few times. The chain joins TRBV20-1 to TRBJ2-2; 7 positions match TRBD2. Per the germline V gene, CDR1 is DFQATT and CDR2 is SNEGSKA (reference sequence). V gave up 2 bases and J gave up 2 bases; unmatched junction bases: 8. The CDR3 runs 16 residues. The DNA of the CDR3 is TGCAGTGCTAGACAACCCGGACTAGATAACACCGGGGAGCTGTTTTTT. This codes for CSARQPGLDNTGELFF.